This TCR beta chain was captured by sequencing in a study of cytomegalovirus exposure and HLA in healthy donors. About the study: Genotyping showed roughly 77% of over 350 donors falling in the Caucasian-associated ancestry cluster.

Trimming took 2 bases from V and 2 from J; bases not matched to a gene: 3. CDR3 size: 14 residues. Germline V lookup: CDR1 SGHRS, CDR2 YFSETQ. The PCR was carried out with 60 Vbeta primers and 13 Jbeta primers. Some clones are missing from TCRdb's copy, which holds only in-frame ones; the method was immunoSEQ multiplex PCR. The table records about 130,000 clones, about 66% of them present only once. General observations from the study: Accurate prediction of HLA-A and HLA-B alleles (for most subjects) was reportedly achieved from TCR beta sequences. Most of the TCR beta V segments (in an earlier analysis) were productive either about 87% or about 30% of the time.

This clone showed up just a few times. Antigen: not known. The TCR was taken from a man younger than 45 in good health and CMV-seropositive. The specimen was PBMCs. The chain employs TRBV5-1 and TRBJ2-7; 8 nucleotides match TRBD1. The CDR3 region has the DNA TGCGCCAGCAGCTTTATCAGGGGGCCCTACGAGCAGTACTTC. Amino acid sequence: CASSFIRGPYEQYF.